This TCR beta chain derives from a study of cytomegalovirus exposure and HLA in healthy donors. The CDR3 extends over 12 amino acids. Germline V gene sequence: CDR1 MDHEN, CDR2 SYDVKM. Trimming removed 2 bases at V and 5 bases at J, with 4 bases between. Produced via immunoSEQ multiplex PCR; TCRdb's table is partial and in-frame only. Of about 110,000 clones in the sample, roughly nine tenths are singletons; the top ten hold 1.5% to 2%. The sequence came from a woman younger than 35 in good health and CMV-seropositive. The J gene is TRBJ2-1, the V gene TRBV28, with D uncertain. Specimen: PBMCs. DNA of the CDR3: TGTGCCAGCAGTTTACTCGACAATGAGCAGTTCTTC. Translation: CASSLLDNEQFF.